This entry lists 15 T cell receptor beta chains sequenced from one sample in a study of blood T cell repertoires in COVID-19. The table came from immunoSEQ multiplex PCR; TCRdb's copy has only in-frame clones and leaves some out. The table records about 180,000 clones, 80% to 90% of them present only once. Sequenced input: peripheral blood. The receptors come from a man between 65 and 79 years old with active or convalescent COVID-19.

The J gene is TRBJ2-2, the V gene TRBV25-1; 10 positions match TRBD1. V shed 0 bases, J shed 4 bases, and the junction held 5 bases outside the gene matches. The CDR3 runs to 17 residues. CDR1 MGHDK and CDR2 SYGVNS come from the germline V gene. CDR3 region: CASSEYRQGASTGELFF. The CDR3 coding sequence is TGTGCCAGCAGTGAATATCGACAGGGGGCGAGCACCGGGGAGCTGTTTTTT.

The chain joins TRBV6-5 to TRBJ1-4; 9 bases line up with TRBD1. The V segment lost 4 bases and the J segment 8 bases; nucleotides outside the gene matches: 8. The CDR3 totals 15 residues. Germline loops: CDR1 MNHEY, CDR2 SVGAGI. The CDR3 is CASSSSTGGREKLFF. The DNA of the CDR3 is TGTGCCAGCAGTTCGTCGACAGGGGGTAGGGAAAAACTGTTTTTT.

This chain links TRBV5-1 with TRBJ2-4; D possibly corresponds to TRBD1 (5 bases). The CDR3 contains 16 residues. Germline CDR1 and CDR2: SGHRS and YFSETQ. V was pared by 0 bases and J by 3 bases, with 13 bases between. The CDR3 DNA follows: TGCGCCAGCAGCTTGGAAGGGGCGATGAGCAAAAACATTCAGTACTTC. The encoded protein is CASSLEGAMSKNIQYF.

The genes are TRBV6-2 or TRBV6-3 and TRBJ1-5; D not certain. V was trimmed by 4 bases and J by 6 bases, leaving 22 bases between them. This CDR3 region has 17 residues. The germline gives CDR1 MNHEY, CDR2 SVGEGT. The CDR3 is CASSSVLGPSGIQPQHF. For the CDR3, the DNA is TGTGCCAGCAGTTCGGTGCTGGGCCCCAGTGGAATTCAGCCCCAGCATTTT.

The chain combines TRBV5-8 with TRBJ1-3; D unresolved. Per germline, CDR1 SGHTS and CDR2 YDEGEE. Trimming stripped 2 bases from V and 2 bases from J, with 11 bases between. This CDR3 is built from 15 residues. The CDR3 bases are TGTGCCAGCAGCTTTTCCCCGGGAACTGGAAACACCATATATTTT. Residues: CASSFSPGTGNTIYF.

The chain combines TRBV5-6 with TRBJ2-7; 7 bases map to TRBD1. Germline CDR1 is SGHDT and CDR2 is YYEEEE. CDR3 length: 15 residues. Unmatched junction bases numbered 9, after V lost 3 bases and J lost 3 bases. The CDR3 is CASSSGGFRVYEQYF. The CDR3 DNA reads as TGTGCCAGCAGCTCAGGGGGATTCCGGGTCTACGAGCAGTACTTC.

The chain recombines TRBV19 with TRBJ1-1; D is unresolved. CDR1 is LNHDA, CDR2 SQIVND, per germline (reference sequence). The V and J ends lost 3 bases and 2 bases respectively, with 10 bases between them. This CDR3 contains 14 residues. In DNA, the CDR3 is TGTGCCAGTAGTATGGAGAGATTAAACACTGAAGCTTTCTTT. Protein product: CASSMERLNTEAFF.

The chain carries TRBV6-2 or TRBV6-3 and TRBJ2-2; D may be TRBD1 (6 bases). Per germline, CDR1 MNHEY and CDR2 SVGEGT. V was trimmed by 2 bases and J by 6 bases, leaving 13 bases between them. This CDR3 contains 15 residues. CDR3 region: CASSYHRVYSGELFF. DNA of the CDR3: TGTGCCAGCAGTTACCACAGGGTCTACTCCGGGGAGCTGTTTTTT.

A note on this clone: The junction does not match germline at one end; this may be a read error. The chain has TRBV7-8 and TRBJ2-1; 8 positions match TRBD1. Germline CDR1 reads SGHVS; CDR2 reads FQNEAQ. The CDR3 sequence is 18 residues long. The CDR3 DNA follows: TGTGCCAGCACCTTAGGTACCAGGGGGCGAGGAAGGTACAATGAGCAGTTCTTC. It codes for CASTLGTRGRGRYNEQFF.

The chain links TRBV5-1 to TRBJ2-7; maybe TRBD2 (6 bases). The CDR3 has 16 amino acids. CDR1 SGHRS and CDR2 YFSETQ come from the germline V gene. Trimming stripped 0 bases from V and 6 bases from J, with 19 bases between. The CDR3: CASSLAGGTSTGEQYF. For the CDR3, the DNA is TGCGCCAGCAGCTTGGCTGGGGGGACGTCAACGGGCGAGCAGTACTTC. The entire variable domain, with the rest obtained from reference TRBV5-1 and TRBJ2-7, is as follows: KAGVTQTPRYLIKTRGQQVTLSCSPISGHRSVSWYQQTPGQGLQFLFEYFSETQRNKGNFPGRFSGRQFSNSRSEMNVSTLELGDSALYLCASSLAGGTSTGEQYFGPGTRLTVT.

This clone appeared a few times. The chain has TRBV7-2 and TRBJ2-5, with D perhaps matching TRBD1 or TRBD2 (6 bases each). The length of the CDR3 is 13 residues. From germline, CDR1 is SGHTA and CDR2 FQGNSA. V was trimmed by 10 bases and J by 4 bases, leaving 16 bases between them. CDR3 sequence reads: CATRGGKGETQYF. The CDR3 DNA reads as TGTGCCACCAGGGGCGGGAAGGGAGAGACCCAGTACTTC.

The chain links TRBV19 to TRBJ2-1; 7 nucleotides match TRBD2. Germline V gene sequence: CDR1 LNHDA, CDR2 SQIVND (reference sequence). V lost 7 bases and J lost 2; bases outside the gene matches: 5. The CDR3 length is 14 residues. In DNA, the CDR3 is TGTGCCAGTAATTACGGACTAGCCTACAATGAGCAGTTCTTC. Its translation: CASNYGLAYNEQFF. Full variable domain (remainder filled in from reference TRBV19 and TRBJ2-1): DGGITQSPKYLFRKEGQNVTLSCEQNLNHDAMYWYRQDPGQGLRLIYYSQIVNDFQKGDIAEGYSVSREKKESFPLTVTSAQKNPTAFYLCASNYGLAYNEQFFGPGTRLTVL.

The rearrangement uses TRBV7-2 and TRBJ1-2; D is possibly TRBD1 (6 bases). Germline V gene lookup returns CDR1 SGHTA and CDR2 FQGNSA. V was pared by 0 bases and J by 8 bases, with 16 bases between. The CDR3 runs 15 residues. The DNA for the CDR3 is TGTGCCAGCAGCTTAGCTACCTACAGGGTAGAGGGCTACACCTTC. Translating it yields CASSLATYRVEGYTF.

The chain is built from TRBV7-2 and TRBJ2-2; 7 bases fit TRBD2. V lost 6 bases, J lost 6 bases, and 10 bases stayed unmatched. The CDR3 has 15 amino acids. In germline, CDR1 is SGHTA, CDR2 FQGNSA. The CDR3 here is CASRLGGSRAGELFF. The CDR3 nucleotides are TGTGCCAGCAGGCTCGGGGGGAGTAGGGCCGGGGAGCTGTTTTTT.

This chain uses TRBV5-5 with TRBJ1-1; 8 bases fit TRBD1. CDR1 and CDR2 from the germline V gene are SGHKS and YYEKEE (reference sequence). V shed 4 bases, J shed 3 bases, and the junction held 5 bases outside the gene matches. CDR3 length equals 14 residues. The CDR3 bases are TGTGCCAGCAGCCCGGGACAGGCCGACACTGAAGCTTTCTTT. It is translated as CASSPGQADTEAFF.